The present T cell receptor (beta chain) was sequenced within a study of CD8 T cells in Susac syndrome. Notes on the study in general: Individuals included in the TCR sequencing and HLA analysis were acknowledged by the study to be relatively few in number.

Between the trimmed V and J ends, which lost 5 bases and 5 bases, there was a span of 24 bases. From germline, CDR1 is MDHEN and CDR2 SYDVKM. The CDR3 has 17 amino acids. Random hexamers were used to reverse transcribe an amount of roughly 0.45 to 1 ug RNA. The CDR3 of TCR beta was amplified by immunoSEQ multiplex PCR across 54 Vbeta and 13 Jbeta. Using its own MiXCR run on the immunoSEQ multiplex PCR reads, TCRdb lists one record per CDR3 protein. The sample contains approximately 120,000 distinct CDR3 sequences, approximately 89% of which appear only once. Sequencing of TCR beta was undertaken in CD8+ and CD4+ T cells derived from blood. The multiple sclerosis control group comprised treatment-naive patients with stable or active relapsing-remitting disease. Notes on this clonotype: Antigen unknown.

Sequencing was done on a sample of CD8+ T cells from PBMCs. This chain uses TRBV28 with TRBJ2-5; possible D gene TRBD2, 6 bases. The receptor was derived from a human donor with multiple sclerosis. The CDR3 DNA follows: TGTGCCAGCAGTCTGAAGGCGGAGCGGGCCGCATGGGAGACCCAGTACTTC. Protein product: CASSLKAERAAWETQYF. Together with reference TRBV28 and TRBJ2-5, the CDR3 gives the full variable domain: DVKVTQSSRYLVKRTGEKVFLECVQDMDHENMFWYRQDPGLGLRLIYFSYDVKMKEKGDIPEGYSVSREKKERFSLILESASTNQTSMYLCASSLKAERAAWETQYFGPGTRLLVL.